Listed below are T cell receptor beta chains from one sample, sequenced in a study of vaccination and CD4 T cells after COVID-19. TCRdb re-analysed the PCR reads in MiXCR, keeping a single row per CDR3 protein. This sample has 4,000 to 4,500 distinct CDR3 sequences; about a quarter occur once, and the top ten carry approximately 27%. The antigens for these receptors are not known. Material for sequencing was CD4+ T cells from blood, cultured in vitro. These TCRs come from a human donor who had recovered from COVID-19. CDR3s include the opening cysteine and the closing phenylalanine or tryptophan. D genes are given only for firm matches. Expanded clones get a size class; other rows say once, few or many, or leave the size out.

abundance: -
v_gene: TRBV12-3/TRBV12-4
d_gene: -
j_gene: TRBJ1-1
CDR3aa: CASSSAYREVRDTEAFF
CDR3nt: TGTGCCAGCAGTTCGGCCTACAGGGAGGTTCGGGACACTGAAGCTTTCTTT

abundance: few
v_gene: TRBV11-2
d_gene: -
j_gene: TRBJ1-1
CDR3aa: CASSPRTGNSEAFF
CDR3nt: TGTGCCAGCAGCCCCCGGACGGGGAACTCTGAAGCTTTCTTT

abundance: -
v_gene: TRBV18
d_gene: TRBD1
j_gene: TRBJ2-5
CDR3aa: CASSPLTGEETQYF
CDR3nt: TGTGCCAGCTCACCACTAACAGGGGAAGAGACCCAGTACTTC

abundance: medium-sized
v_gene: TRBV2
d_gene: -
j_gene: TRBJ1-5
CDR3aa: CASRGRIYQPQHF
CDR3nt: TGTGCCAGCAGAGGCAGGATCTATCAGCCCCAGCATTTT

abundance: -
v_gene: TRBV12-3/TRBV12-4
d_gene: -
j_gene: TRBJ2-2
CDR3aa: CASSRRRRTNTGELFF
CDR3nt: TGTGCCAGCAGCCGCCGTCGCCGGACGAACACCGGGGAGCTGTTTTTT

abundance: -
v_gene: TRBV30
d_gene: -
j_gene: TRBJ2-7
CDR3aa: CAWRVDGGGYEQYF
CDR3nt: TGTGCCTGGAGAGTGGACGGTGGGGGCTACGAGCAGTACTTC

abundance: -
v_gene: TRBV12-3/TRBV12-4
d_gene: -
j_gene: TRBJ2-7
CDR3aa: CASSPLLSSYEQYF
CDR3nt: TGTGCCAGCAGTCCCCTACTAAGCTCCTACGAGCAGTACTTC

abundance: medium-sized
v_gene: TRBV6-1
d_gene: TRBD2
j_gene: TRBJ2-3
CDR3aa: CASSKTSGLPADTQYF
CDR3nt: TGTGCCAGCAGTAAGACTAGCGGACTCCCCGCAGATACGCAGTATTTT

abundance: -
v_gene: TRBV20-1
d_gene: TRBD2
j_gene: TRBJ2-1
CDR3aa: CSGGKTSGDNEQFF
CDR3nt: TGCAGCGGGGGGAAGACTAGCGGGGACAATGAGCAGTTCTTC

abundance: few
v_gene: TRBV7-8
d_gene: -
j_gene: TRBJ1-2
CDR3aa: CASSQLLGSSYTF
CDR3nt: TGTGCCAGCAGTCAACTTCTCGGCAGTAGCTACACCTTC

abundance: few
v_gene: TRBV20-1
d_gene: -
j_gene: TRBJ2-5
CDR3aa: CSAGGPGQETQYF
CDR3nt: TGCAGTGCGGGGGGCCCCGGGCAAGAGACCCAGTACTTC

abundance: -
v_gene: TRBV12-3/TRBV12-4
d_gene: -
j_gene: TRBJ1-1
CDR3aa: CASSLLRAAEAFF
CDR3nt: TGTGCCAGCAGCCTACTAAGGGCGGCTGAAGCTTTCTTT

abundance: -
v_gene: TRBV6-5
d_gene: TRBD1
j_gene: TRBJ2-1
CDR3aa: CASSTRPGTGREQFF
CDR3nt: TGTGCCAGCAGTACTCGTCCCGGGACAGGGCGGGAGCAGTTCTTC

abundance: few
v_gene: TRBV18
d_gene: -
j_gene: TRBJ1-6
CDR3aa: CASSPGTSYNSPLHF
CDR3nt: TGTGCCAGCTCCCCAGGAACTAGCTATAATTCACCCCTCCACTTT

abundance: few
v_gene: TRBV6-1
d_gene: -
j_gene: TRBJ1-6
CDR3aa: CASSRRTVNNSPLHF
CDR3nt: TGTGCCAGCAGTCGCCGGACAGTTAATAATTCACCCCTCCACTTT

abundance: medium-sized
v_gene: TRBV6-1
d_gene: -
j_gene: TRBJ1-6
CDR3aa: CASSGQQNSPLHF
CDR3nt: TGTGCCAGCAGTGGACAGCAGAATTCACCCCTCCACTTT

abundance: few
v_gene: TRBV19
d_gene: -
j_gene: TRBJ1-6
CDR3aa: CASSIQVDSPLHF
CDR3nt: TGTGCCAGTAGTATCCAGGTCGATTCACCCCTCCACTTT

abundance: -
v_gene: TRBV12-3/TRBV12-4
d_gene: TRBD1
j_gene: TRBJ1-2
CDR3aa: CASSSLLTGNYGYTF
CDR3nt: TGTGCCAGCAGTTCACTATTGACAGGGAACTATGGCTACACCTTC

abundance: few
v_gene: TRBV24-1
d_gene: -
j_gene: TRBJ2-5
CDR3aa: CAPRWSAGETQYF
CDR3nt: TGTGCCCCCCGGTGGAGCGCGGGGGAGACCCAGTACTTC

abundance: few
v_gene: TRBV3-1
d_gene: TRBD1
j_gene: TRBJ1-1
CDR3aa: CASSHLDRAEAFF
CDR3nt: TGTGCCAGCAGCCACCTGGACAGGGCTGAAGCTTTCTTT

abundance: few
v_gene: TRBV5-6
d_gene: -
j_gene: TRBJ2-7
CDR3aa: CASSPTLGISYEQYF
CDR3nt: TGTGCCAGCAGCCCTACCCTGGGCATCTCCTACGAGCAGTACTTC

abundance: medium-sized
v_gene: TRBV6-1
d_gene: -
j_gene: TRBJ2-7
CDR3aa: CASIWTPGAGEQYF
CDR3nt: TGTGCCAGCATTTGGACTCCAGGGGCGGGCGAGCAGTACTTC

abundance: -
v_gene: TRBV29-1
d_gene: -
j_gene: TRBJ1-1
CDR3aa: CSVEDPSGWTEAFF
CDR3nt: TGCAGCGTTGAAGACCCCAGCGGTTGGACTGAAGCTTTCTTT

abundance: few
v_gene: TRBV29-1
d_gene: TRBD2
j_gene: TRBJ2-3
CDR3aa: CSVEGLAGTTDTQYF
CDR3nt: TGCAGCGTTGAAGGGCTAGCGGGGACCACAGATACGCAGTATTTT

abundance: -
v_gene: TRBV21-1
d_gene: -
j_gene: TRBJ2-2
CDR3aa: CASSKRGGGASGELFF
CDR3nt: TGTGCCAGCAGCAAACGCGGAGGGGGGGCGAGCGGGGAGCTGTTTTTT

abundance: large
v_gene: TRBV6-1
d_gene: -
j_gene: TRBJ1-5
CDR3aa: CASSGGQGYNQPQHF
CDR3nt: TGTGCCAGCAGCGGTGGGCAGGGTTACAATCAGCCCCAGCATTTT

abundance: -
v_gene: TRBV19
d_gene: TRBD2
j_gene: TRBJ2-1
CDR3aa: CASSLGLAGSYNEQFF
CDR3nt: TGTGCCAGTAGTCTCGGACTAGCGGGCTCCTACAATGAGCAGTTCTTC